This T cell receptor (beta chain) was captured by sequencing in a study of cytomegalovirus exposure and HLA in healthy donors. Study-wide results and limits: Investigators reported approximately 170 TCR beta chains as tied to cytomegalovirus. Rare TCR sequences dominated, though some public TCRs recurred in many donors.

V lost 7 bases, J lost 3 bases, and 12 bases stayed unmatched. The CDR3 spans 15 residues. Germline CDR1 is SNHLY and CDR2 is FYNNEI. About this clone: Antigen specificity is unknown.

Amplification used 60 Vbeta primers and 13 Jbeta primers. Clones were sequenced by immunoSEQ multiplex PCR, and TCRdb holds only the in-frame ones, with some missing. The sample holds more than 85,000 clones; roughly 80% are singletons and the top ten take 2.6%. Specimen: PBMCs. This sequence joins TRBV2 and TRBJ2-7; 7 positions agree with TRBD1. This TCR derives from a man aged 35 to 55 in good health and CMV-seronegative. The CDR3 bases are TGTGCCAGCACTGGGACAGTAAAAGGGCGCTACGAGCAGTACTTC. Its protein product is CASTGTVKGRYEQYF.